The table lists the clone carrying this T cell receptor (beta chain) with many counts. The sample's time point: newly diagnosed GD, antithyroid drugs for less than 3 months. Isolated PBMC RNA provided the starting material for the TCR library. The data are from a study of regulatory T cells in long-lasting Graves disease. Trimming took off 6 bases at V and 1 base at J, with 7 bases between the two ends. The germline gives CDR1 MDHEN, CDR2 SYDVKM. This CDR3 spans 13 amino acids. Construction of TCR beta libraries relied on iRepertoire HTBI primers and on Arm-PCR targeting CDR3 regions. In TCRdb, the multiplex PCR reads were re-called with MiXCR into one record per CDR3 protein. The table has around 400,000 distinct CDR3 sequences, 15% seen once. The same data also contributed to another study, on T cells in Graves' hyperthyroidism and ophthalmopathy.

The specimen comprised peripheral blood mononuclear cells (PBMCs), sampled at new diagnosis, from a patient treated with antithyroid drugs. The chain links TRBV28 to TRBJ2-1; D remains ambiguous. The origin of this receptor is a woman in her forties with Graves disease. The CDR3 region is CASRPASYNEQFF. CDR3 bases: TGTGCCAGCAGGCCCGCATCCTACAATGAGCAGTTCTTC.